Detailed here is one TCR beta chain. This clonotype was seen only a few times. Its specific antigen is unknown. Nothing much larger sits one base from this clone, and base qualities are not available. The data were taken from a study of blood T cells in healthy people across ages (dated by TCRdb to about 2015). Background on the whole study: Template switching captured roughly one uniquely barcoded TCR beta cDNA molecule per two T cells in model experiments. To track age-related changes in TCR beta repertoire diversity, the study relied on deep sequencing normalized with unique cDNA molecular identifiers. The donors were divided into four age groups: young (average roughly 15 years), middle-aged (about 40), aged (roughly 60) and long-lived (roughly 88). To avoid experimental bias, donors of different ages were randomly spread across the sequencing lanes. Two additional independent replicas of 1 million unique cDNA reads from the same blood draw were analyzed for two donors (one aged 18 to 30 and one aged 80 or older). What the work shows at the level of the full study, not this receptor alone: The long-lived group showed more naive CD4+ T cells, fewer expanded clones and increased TCR diversity than the aged group, suggesting age selection. Because donor CMV infection status was unknown, age-related changes in expanded clonotypes were potentially confounded. Observed TCR beta diversity correlated strongly with the percentage of naive T cells measured by flow cytometry. Because profiling used bulk unsorted PBMCs, naive and antigen-experienced compartments could not be compared conclusively. Observed TCR beta diversity per million T cells fell roughly linearly with age, and a significant reduction was already apparent by age roughly 40. Estimates of total diversity based on one million sequenced T cells were considered lower bounds and underestimates.

The library was built by means of 5' RACE. Sequencing relied on an Illumina HiSeq 2500. The second PCR ran for roughly 7 to 11 cycles and used a J-beta primer mix along with a sample-barcoded 5' primer. A unique molecular identifier was introduced onto each TCR beta cDNA molecule by a template-switch 5' adaptor carrying 12 random nucleotides. At least 2.5 million CDR3-containing paired-end reads were obtained from each sample. First-strand cDNA was synthesized from all RNA with the Mint cDNA synthesis kit, primed by a TRBC-specific oligonucleotide. Following uracil-DNA glycosylase treatment, all cDNA underwent a first 18-cycle PCR with the universal primers M1SS and BC2_uni_R. Turning to the authors' computational methods: Normalization of each sample was performed by random selection of 1 million high-quality reads, each carrying a distinct molecular identifier. Instead of being binned into consensus sequences, reads with shared molecular identifiers were discarded. MiTCR, with a Q25 quality threshold and the strictest error-elimination algorithm, was used for CDR3 identification, clonotype clustering and error correction. A nonparametric unseen species model with Euler transformation was used to estimate a lower bound on total TCR beta diversity. Clones were called with MiXCR by TCRdb after fastp trimmed the public reads at Q25, and only in-frame beta chains were retained. Entries that share a CDR3 protein sequence are merged under the most common genes and DNA. The V and J calls shown here were made by TCRdb, not taken from the authors' results. Present in this sample are some 700,000 distinct CDR3 sequences, 22% of which were seen just once. The top ten constitute around a fifth of the sample.

Deletion took 3 bases off V and 1 base off J, with a span of 8 bases between the germline ends. Including the terminal cysteine and phenylalanine, the CDR3 comprises 14 residues. Just CDR3 DNA is preserved here, 42 bases in frame from base 1. The donors were roughly 40 Caucasian individuals from Russia, aged 6 to 90 years, who were systemically healthy. Each donor gave 9.5 to 10 milliliters of peripheral blood, drawn into EDTA-treated Vacutainer tubes. PBMCs were isolated by Ficoll-Paque density-gradient centrifugation, with at least 7 million obtained per sample. Trizol reagent was used to extract total RNA from PBMCs, with at least 6 micrograms per sample. The percentages of naive CD45RAhigh/CD27high T cells were determined by flow cytometry on a PBMC aliquot from every donor.

The sequence is built from TRBV12-3 or TRBV12-4 and TRBJ2-3, with the D gene uncertain. This TCR was recovered from a man in his sixties or seventies in good health. Sequenced: blood. Read as DNA, the sequence is TGTGCCAGCAGTTTGGGCTATCGCACAGATACGCAGTATTTT. It is translated as CASSLGYRTDTQYF.